The 17 T cell receptor beta chains in this list originate from one sample, sequenced in a study of cytomegalovirus exposure and HLA in healthy donors. The PCR ran on 60 Vbeta and 13 Jbeta primers. Sequencing was performed with immunoSEQ multiplex PCR; in TCRdb, only in-frame clones are kept and a portion is missing. The table includes roughly 100,000 clones, around 73% detected once. Sequenced: PBMCs. These TCRs come from a man younger than 45 in good health and CMV-seronegative.

V usage is TRBV9 and J usage is TRBJ1-4, with D perhaps matching TRBD1 (5 bases). The length of the CDR3 is 15 residues. The ends were cut back, 4 bases at V and 7 bases at J, with 17 bases in the middle. CDR1 is SGDLS, CDR2 YYNGEE, per germline. CDR3 nucleotides: TGTGCCAGCAGCCCCCGGCCAGGGCAGGGTGAAAAACTGTTTTTT. The encoded protein is CASSPRPGQGEKLFF.

This chain joins TRBV10-3 and TRBJ2-7; possible D gene TRBD2, 5 bases. Between the trimmed V and J ends, which lost 0 bases and 0 bases, there was a span of 12 bases. Germline V gives CDR1 ENHRY, CDR2 SYGVKD. The CDR3 contains 16 residues. DNA of the CDR3: TGTGCCATCAGTGAGTCGGATGGGAGAAGCTCCTACGAGCAGTACTTC. This translates into CAISESDGRSSYEQYF.

This sequence joins TRBV6-4 and TRBJ2-1; 10 bases line up with TRBD2. CDR1 is MRHNA and CDR2 is SNTAGT in the germline V gene. Trimming took 2 bases from V and 2 from J; bases not matched to a gene: 0. The CDR3 totals 15 residues. Written as DNA, the CDR3 is TGTGCCAGCAGTGACAGCGGGGGGGCCTACAATGAGCAGTTCTTC. As protein: CASSDSGGAYNEQFF.

This sequence joins TRBV28 and TRBJ2-7, with D maybe TRBD1 (7 bases). The CDR3 length is 13 residues. Looked up from germline, CDR1 is MDHEN and CDR2 is SYDVKM. V dropped 10 bases and J dropped 1 base, with 14 bases sitting between them. The CDR3 loop reads CATRDSISYEQYF. The CDR3 DNA follows: TGTGCCACGCGGGACAGCATATCCTACGAGCAGTACTTC.

CDR3: CASSLYRGHYEQYF. In nucleotides, the CDR3 is TGTGCCAGCAGCCTGTACAGGGGTCACTACGAGCAGTACTTC. This chain joins TRBV6-1 and TRBJ2-7; TRBD1 matches 7 bases. This CDR3 spans 14 amino acids. Germline CDR1 reads MNHNS; CDR2 reads SASEGT. Germline trimming cut 6 bases from V and 3 bases from J; bases unmatched to any gene: 8.

This clone showed up just once. The rearrangement joins TRBV5-1 to TRBJ2-7, with TRBD2 matching over 10 bases. With 9 bases clipped from V and 2 bases from J, the junction kept 8 bases outside the gene matches. Germline V CDR1 and CDR2: SGHRS, YFSETQ. This CDR3 is built from 14 residues. CDR3 nucleotide sequence: TGCGCCAACTGGGGAGGACTAGCGGCCTACGAGCAGTACTTC. Translation gives CANWGGLAAYEQYF.

The chain employs TRBV28 and TRBJ2-1; TRBD1 might be the D (6 bases). Germline CDR1 MDHEN, CDR2 SYDVKM. The CDR3 consists of 15 residues. The germline V and J ends were trimmed by 2 bases and 6 bases, with 14 bases remaining between them. Written as DNA, the CDR3 is TGTGCCAGCAGTTTAAACCCAGGGGCCGGCAATGAGCAGTTCTTC. Translating it yields CASSLNPGAGNEQFF. The whole variable domain, remainder taken from reference TRBV28 and TRBJ2-1, is DVKVTQSSRYLVKRTGEKVFLECVQDMDHENMFWYRQDPGLGLRLIYFSYDVKMKEKGDIPEGYSVSREKKERFSLILESASTNQTSMYLCASSLNPGAGNEQFFGPGTRLTVL.

In its sample, this clone was seen once. The rearrangement links TRBV10-1 to TRBJ2-7; D gene unclear. The germline V gene has CDR1 WNHNN and CDR2 SYGVQD (reference sequence). The CDR3 covers 10 residues. V was trimmed by 8 bases and J by 4 bases, leaving 6 bases between them. CDR3 in amino acids: CASSTYEQYF. The CDR3 DNA reads TGCGCCAGCTCCACATACGAGCAGTACTTC.

This clone has only one observation. J is TRBJ1-3 and V is TRBV9; D gene uncertain. This CDR3 is 15 amino acids long. Trimming cost V 3 bases and J 0 bases, with 10 bases left between them. CDR1 is SGDLS, CDR2 YYNGEE, per germline. The CDR3 coding sequence is TGTGCCAGCAGCGCCAGACCGGGCTCTGGAAACACCATATATTTT. This encodes CASSARPGSGNTIYF.

The chain has TRBV7-9 and TRBJ2-3; D is possibly TRBD2 (7 bases). Trimming took 9 bases from V and 4 from J, leaving 17 bases between them. Germline V gene data show CDR1 as SEHNR and CDR2 as FQNEAQ (reference sequence). The CDR3 contains 14 residues. CDR3 in DNA: TGTGCCAGTCTAGGGGGGGCCGTGGCAGATACGCAGTATTTT. This encodes CASLGGAVADTQYF.

The chain employs TRBV5-6 and TRBJ2-2, with D possibly TRBD2 on 5 matching bases. V dropped 4 bases and J dropped 2 bases, with 6 bases sitting between them. The germline V gene has CDR1 SGHDT and CDR2 YYEEEE. There are 13 residues in the CDR3. The DNA for the CDR3 is TGTGCCAGCAGCCGGGGAAACACCGGGGAGCTGTTTTTT. Its translation: CASSRGNTGELFF.

The chain combines TRBV10-1 with TRBJ1-1; no clear D gene. The V end lost 0 bases, the J end lost 1 base, and 6 bases lay between the germline ends. Germline-derived CDR1 and CDR2 are WNHNN and SYGVQD (reference sequence). CDR3 length equals 14 residues. Here the CDR3 reads CASSESGGNTEAFF. DNA of the CDR3: TGCGCCAGCAGTGAGTCAGGAGGGAACACTGAAGCTTTCTTT.

The V gene is TRBV18, the J gene TRBJ1-2; D not resolved. V was shortened by 6 bases and J by 0 bases, with 14 bases between the two germline ends. In germline, CDR1 is KGHSH, CDR2 LQKENI. This CDR3 has 15 amino acids. The CDR3 DNA is TGTGCCAGCTCTCTAACCTCCGGGACTAACTATGGCTACACCTTC. This gives the protein CASSLTSGTNYGYTF.

The chain employs TRBV30 and TRBJ1-5; maybe TRBD1 (6 bases). The CDR3 runs 17 residues. V was shortened by 2 bases and J by 11 bases, with 28 bases between the two germline ends. Germline CDR1 GTSNPN, CDR2 SVGIG (reference sequence). CDR3 in DNA: TGTGCCTGGAGTAGAAAGCCAGGACAGACTCAGGGGTTGACCCAGCATTTT. Translating gives CAWSRKPGQTQGLTQHF.

This chain uses TRBV5-5 with TRBJ2-2; tentatively, D is TRBD1 (6 bases). Germline lookup yields CDR1 SGHKS and CDR2 YYEKEE (reference sequence). There are 16 residues in the CDR3. Trimming cost V 0 bases and J 1 base, with 10 bases left between them. The DNA for the CDR3 is TGTGCCAGCAGCTTGGGACCGGGACAGAACACCGGGGAGCTGTTTTTT. Encoded protein: CASSLGPGQNTGELFF.

The V gene is TRBV28, the J gene TRBJ2-1; TRBD2 matches 10 bases. The CDR3 runs 15 residues. Germline assignment: CDR1 MDHEN and CDR2 SYDVKM. The ends lost 7 bases at V and 3 bases at J; junction bases unmatched: 6. This chain's CDR3 is CASTIKREGYNEQFF. In DNA form, the CDR3 reads TGTGCCAGCACTATTAAGCGGGAGGGCTACAATGAGCAGTTCTTC.

This clone was recorded a few times. The J gene is TRBJ1-5, the V gene TRBV19; no definite D call. This CDR3 spans 15 amino acids. Germline V gene lookup returns CDR1 LNHDA and CDR2 SQIVND (reference sequence). Deletions cut 10 bases from V and 0 bases from J, with 16 bases between. The DNA for the CDR3 is TGTGCCACCTTATTTGACACATATAGCAATCAGCCCCAGCATTTT. It specifies CATLFDTYSNQPQHF.